Detailed here is one TCR beta chain. Its antigen target is currently unknown. Base qualities are not provided; no much larger clone lies one nucleotide away. The data derive from a study of cytomegalovirus exposure and HLA in healthy donors listed by TCRdb under 2017. For the study in its entirety: According to an earlier analysis of a few hundred of the donors, 150 million to 200 million T cells yielded approximately 120 million unique TCR beta sequences and 276 Gb of sequence data. Roughly 300 gigabases of sequencing data and around 85 million unique TCR sequences made up an early release that covered several hundred HLA-typed donors. Of the 398 genotyped donors, about 80% fell in the genetic ancestry cluster associated with self-reported Caucasian donors. The study aimed to test whether signatures of past pathogen exposure could be identified by cataloging public T cell receptors. The T cell repertoires of under 750 subjects were profiled by immunosequencing and related to cytomegalovirus serostatus. In addition to the first cohort of 666 subjects, a separate validation cohort of approximately 120 different subjects was used. To predict cytomegalovirus infection status, the study combined high-throughput TCR immunosequencing, statistical association of individual TCRs with disease status, and machine learning. To study patterns of TCR occurrence, a later analysis re-analyzed previously published TCR beta repertoires from 666 donors and added high-resolution HLA genotyping. Rather than drawing on any new phenotypic data, the later analysis identified candidate immune exposures from TCR beta sequences and the way those sequences occurred across donors. An earlier analysis of roughly 580 of the donors used high-throughput TCR beta sequencing to judge whether each TCR beta V gene segment behaved as functional or pseudogenic. Alongside the repertoire data, information on donor age, sex, ethnicity and CMV serostatus was compiled. Genome-wide SNP genotypes for about 55% of the 666 donors were used in a later genetic analysis, which treated that subset as a discovery cohort. All discovery cohort repertoires had been generated on a single sequencing platform. HLA typing covered class I and class II loci at four-digit resolution. Typing coverage varied by locus: about 620-640 donors for A, B, C, DRB1 and DQB1; more than 500 for DQA1; more than 600 for DPA1; under 490 for DPB1. A few DR-DQ haplotypes were treated as single units for association and clustering because of strong linkage in the cohort. On average, about 200,000 unique TCR beta nucleotide sequences were sequenced per donor among some 430 genotyped donors of the cohort, with around 19% of those sequences being non-productive.

The CDR3 goes from the cysteine to the phenylalanine over 14 residues. The entry retains the CDR3 DNA only, 42 bases that are in frame from base 1. The CDR1 and CDR2 encoded by the germline V gene are MNHEY and SVGAGI. Between the V and J ends, shortened by 7 bases and 2 bases respectively, the junction contains 15 bases. Libraries were built with the immunoSEQ multiplex PCR assay. For the multiplex PCR, a mixture combining 60 forward primers for TCR Vbeta segments and 13 reverse primers for TCR Jbeta segments was used. The CDR3 region of rearranged TCR beta genes was amplified from genomic DNA by a multiplex PCR assay. Amplified TCR beta libraries were sequenced as 87-base-pair reads on the Illumina HiSeq System. The study's own analysis went as follows. In a later analysis, roughly 80 million unique TCR beta chains were counted across the 690 or so repertoires, and roughly 11 million of these chains were shared by at least two donors. A nearest-neighbor algorithm error-corrected the raw reads and collapsed the reads into unique sequences, merging closely related sequences to remove PCR and sequencing errors. CDR3 sequences were aligned to IMGT reference sequences to assign V, D and J gene segments. For a sequence to be retained, at least a six-nucleotide match to both a V gene segment and a J gene segment was required. Rearrangements were classified as productive when the CDR3 lacked stop codons and remained in frame with V and J, and all other rearrangements were classified as non-productive. CDR3 was defined by IMGT convention, running from the second conserved V-encoded cysteine to the conserved J-encoded phenylalanine. The earlier analysis of about 620 of the donors excluded sequences that lacked an unambiguous match to a single V gene segment. In an earlier analysis of several hundred of the donors, V segments were called functional above 56.7% productive rearrangements and were called segregating when the between-donor standard deviation exceeded 5%. A statistical classification framework was built for diagnosing cytomegalovirus status from the catalog of TCR beta chain sequences. In a later analysis, TCR nucleotide sequences were compared against IMGT/GENE-DB human TR gene sequences so that V and J genes could be assigned. A later analysis assigned CDR3 sequences and most-parsimonious VDJ recombination scenarios with the TCRdist pipeline. In a later analysis, each TCR beta chain was defined by its CDR3 amino acid sequence together with its V-gene family, and reads lacking a unique V-gene family were excluded. In a later analysis, 500 to 700 highly shared, low-generation-probability nucleotide sequences were removed to address suspected cross-contamination and a sequencing artifact. A later analysis calculated a clonal expansion index for each public chain from normalized within-repertoire ranks of inferred template counts. Generation probabilities in a later analysis came from a VDJ recombination model fitted to out-of-frame rearrangements, and those results were checked against IGoR. Hypergeometric tests were used in a later analysis to score TCR-TCR, TCR-HLA and TCR-CMV co-occurrence, with a repertoire-size bias correction applied to the TCR pairs. False discovery rates were estimated in a later analysis by permuting HLA or CMV assignments 20 times. In a later analysis, co-occurring TCRs were grouped using DBSCAN, with TCRdist sequence similarity added in when clustering inside HLA-allele-positive subsets. Co-occurrence clustering excluded repertoires with fewer than 30,000 or more than 120,000 public chains, plus five with anomalous nucleotide sharing. Entries here come from immuneACCESS through TCRdb and include only in-frame sequences with V and J called. Some clones fail to appear in such tables; in the studies checked, an unresolved V gene covers under half of the shortfall, and the cause of the remainder is unknown. That table is the source of V, J and clone size, and D and trimming were worked out from the DNA. The sample table contains 95,000 to 150,000 clones; only one count was recorded for about 80% of them. Clones ranked in the top ten supply 3% to 4% of the sample.

Study-wide conclusions, independent of this receptor: When HLA alleles, especially DR and DQ, strongly co-occurred, TCR associations were difficult to assign to individual alleles. A further reported finding was that TCR beta sequences accurately predicted the HLA-A and HLA-B alleles for most subjects in the first cohort. Most TCR sequences were seen in very few donors, while some public TCRs were found in many individuals. The study gave a list of about 150 TCR beta chains associated with cytomegalovirus. Because HLA typing was unavailable for some donors at each locus, only the typed subset was used in association tests. V-gene and J-gene trimming of TCR beta chains was associated with a missense DCLRE1C variant in a later genetic analysis, and the association was replicated in an independent cohort. The cohort was sequenced for TCR beta chains only, and without alpha or paired-chain data the features that could be detected were limited. In vitro tests confirmed that a few of the cytomegalovirus-associated TCR beta chains recognize cytomegalovirus antigens. Most CMV-associated TCR beta chains appeared to be HLA-restricted in a later analysis, and the HLA associations seemed to be driven largely by CMV exposure. Immune exposure information for the cohort was limited to CMV serostatus. Specific HLA alleles were associated with 15,000 to 20,000 TCR beta sequences at a false discovery rate of 0.05 in a later analysis. In a later analysis, HLA-associated TCR beta chains were found to be more clonally expanded and to have lower generation probabilities than equally common non-associated chains. Some IMGT-functional V segments, including TRBV6-2 and TRBV6-3, could not be distinguished by the 87-base-pair reads and were therefore excluded. Several of the top co-occurrence clusters appeared to be linked to parvovirus B19, influenza, CMV and Epstein-Barr virus, according to a later analysis. The classifier was reported to diagnose cytomegalovirus status with high specificity and sensitivity in both the original cohort and the validation cohort. In a later analysis, TCR association rates were found to vary across HLA loci, with the most associated TCRs seen for DRB1 alleles and the fewest for HLA-C alleles. In an earlier analysis of about 550 of the donors, most TCR beta V segments were observed in productive rearrangements about 87% or about 30% of the time, broadly matching IMGT annotations. The sequencing pipeline was judged likely to have produced a cluster of highly shared sequence variants as a technical artifact. Compared with the approximately 720-donor mean, donors in an Asian-associated ancestry cluster had fewer N-insertions in productive TCRs, according to a later genetic analysis. Because counts were too low, 15 to 20 rarely observed V segments, including chromosome 9 orphons, were left out of the earlier analysis of a few hundred of the donors. The presence/absence analyses assumed that sequencing depth was roughly uniform across donors, and that assumption may not be true. The authors suggested that the approach could potentially be generalized to other disease states and immunological phenotypes. Correlated functional status among segregating V segments might reflect linkage disequilibrium, but an unknown experimental factor could not be ruled out.

The cohort consisted of 670 or so healthy bone marrow donors. At the time of sampling, every cohort member was nominally healthy, though immune exposures that went unrecorded were likely present. The donor tested CMV seronegative and was one of the 352 seronegative cohort members. Every donor gave a peripheral blood sample, and the peripheral blood mononuclear cells from that sample were used for TCR beta sequencing. Genomic DNA extraction from the blood cell samples was performed with the Qiagen DNeasy Blood Extraction Kit. The source material was PBMCs. The chain couples TRBV6-5 to TRBJ2-7; the D segment could be TRBD2, given 5 matching bases. The TCR originated in a woman between 50 and 59 years old in good health and CMV-seronegative. The CDR3 protein sequence reads: CASTKRAATYEQYF. At the DNA level, the sequence is TGTGCCAGCACCAAGAGGGCGGCCACCTACGAGCAGTACTTC.